A selection of T cell receptor beta chains follows, all from one sample in a study of blood T cell repertoires in COVID-19. Here immunoSEQ multiplex PCR was the method, and the copy in TCRdb shows in-frame clones only, minus some. This sample carries roughly 120,000 clones, 86% of them seen once, and the ten largest clones take about 5%. Sequences were obtained from peripheral blood. These receptors all come from a human donor in a cohort sampled during active COVID-19. CDR3s include the opening cysteine and the closing phenylalanine or tryptophan. The order of the fields is V gene, D gene, J gene, clone size, CDR3 protein, CDR3 DNA. D genes are given only for firm matches. Size is omitted from some rows. Given values are once, few, many or a class for expanded clones.

v_call: TRBV5-8
d_call: TRBD1
j_call: TRBJ1-5
clone_size: NA
cdr3_aa: CASSFGQVPGNQPQHF
cdr3_nt: TGTGCCAGCAGCTTTGGACAGGTTCCAGGGAATCAGCCCCAGCATTTT

v_call: TRBV9
d_call: TRBD2
j_call: TRBJ2-7
clone_size: NA
cdr3_aa: CASSARGLADYEQYF
cdr3_nt: TGTGCCAGCAGCGCTCGGGGACTAGCCGACTACGAGCAGTACTTC

v_call: TRBV12-3/TRBV12-4
d_call: NA
j_call: TRBJ1-4
clone_size: NA
cdr3_aa: CASSFAEEKLFF
cdr3_nt: TGTGCCAGCAGCTTCGCCGAGGAAAAACTGTTTTTT

v_call: TRBV14
d_call: TRBD2
j_call: TRBJ2-1
clone_size: NA
cdr3_aa: CASSQDPGLAGEHEQFF
cdr3_nt: TGTGCCAGCAGCCAAGATCCCGGACTAGCGGGAGAGCATGAGCAGTTCTTC

v_call: TRBV3-1/TRBV3-2
d_call: NA
j_call: TRBJ1-2
clone_size: few
cdr3_aa: CASSQVDAGANYGYTF
cdr3_nt: TGTGCCAGCAGCCAAGTAGACGCGGGAGCTAACTATGGCTACACCTTC

v_call: TRBV30
d_call: TRBD2
j_call: TRBJ2-1
clone_size: NA
cdr3_aa: CAWSVGTSGSSYNEQFF
cdr3_nt: TGTGCCTGGAGTGTTGGGACTAGCGGGAGTTCCTACAATGAGCAGTTCTTC

v_call: TRBV3-1/TRBV3-2
d_call: TRBD1
j_call: TRBJ2-7
clone_size: NA
cdr3_aa: CASSRKTGLGNEQYF
cdr3_nt: TGTGCCAGCAGCCGTAAGACAGGGTTAGGGAACGAGCAGTACTTC

v_call: TRBV7-2
d_call: NA
j_call: TRBJ1-1
clone_size: once
cdr3_aa: CASSTYRAGTEAFF
cdr3_nt: TGTGCCAGCAGCACCTACAGGGCCGGCACTGAAGCTTTCTTT

v_call: TRBV5-1
d_call: NA
j_call: TRBJ2-7
clone_size: few
cdr3_aa: CASSLDLLRSYEQYF
cdr3_nt: TGCGCCAGCAGCTTGGATCTTTTGCGGTCCTACGAGCAGTACTTC

v_call: TRBV5-6
d_call: TRBD1
j_call: TRBJ1-2
clone_size: NA
cdr3_aa: CASSIGTVTLYGYTF
cdr3_nt: TGTGCCAGCAGCATAGGGACAGTGACCCTCTATGGCTACACCTTC

v_call: TRBV6-2/TRBV6-3
d_call: NA
j_call: TRBJ1-2
clone_size: NA
cdr3_aa: CASSNREGRYGYTF
cdr3_nt: TGTGCCAGCAGCAACCGGGAGGGACGCTATGGCTACACCTTC

v_call: TRBV19
d_call: NA
j_call: TRBJ2-3
clone_size: NA
cdr3_aa: CASSIRESTDTQYF
cdr3_nt: TGTGCCAGTAGTATCCGGGAAAGCACAGATACGCAGTATTTT

v_call: TRBV27
d_call: TRBD1
j_call: TRBJ1-1
clone_size: NA
cdr3_aa: CASSPRDSLEAFF
cdr3_nt: TGTGCCAGCAGTCCAAGGGACAGTCTTGAAGCTTTCTTT

v_call: TRBV10-3
d_call: TRBD1
j_call: TRBJ1-1
clone_size: NA
cdr3_aa: CAISVGQGATEAFF
cdr3_nt: TGTGCCATCAGTGTGGGGCAGGGGGCCACTGAAGCTTTCTTT

v_call: TRBV6-6
d_call: NA
j_call: TRBJ2-1
clone_size: NA
cdr3_aa: CASSWGSGSSYNEQFF
cdr3_nt: TGTGCCAGCAGTTGGGGTAGCGGCAGCTCCTACAATGAGCAGTTCTTC

v_call: TRBV2
d_call: TRBD2
j_call: TRBJ2-1
clone_size: NA
cdr3_aa: CASIGLAGVSLDNEQFF
cdr3_nt: TGTGCCAGCATCGGCCTAGCGGGAGTCTCTCTGGACAATGAGCAGTTCTTC

v_call: TRBV9
d_call: TRBD2
j_call: TRBJ2-5
clone_size: NA
cdr3_aa: CASSPRPGLAETQYF
cdr3_nt: TGTGCCAGCAGCCCACGACCGGGACTAGCGGAGACCCAGTACTTC

v_call: TRBV29-1
d_call: TRBD1
j_call: TRBJ1-1
clone_size: NA
cdr3_aa: CSVVGTGGDNTEAFF
cdr3_nt: TGCAGCGTTGTTGGGACAGGGGGCGATAACACTGAAGCTTTCTTT

v_call: TRBV6-1
d_call: TRBD1
j_call: TRBJ1-5
clone_size: NA
cdr3_aa: CASSDFRGHRGNQPQHF
cdr3_nt: TGTGCCAGCAGTGATTTCAGGGGGCACAGGGGCAATCAGCCCCAGCATTTT

v_call: TRBV27
d_call: TRBD1
j_call: TRBJ1-4
clone_size: NA
cdr3_aa: CASGRDREGEKLFF
cdr3_nt: TGTGCCAGCGGCCGGGACAGGGAAGGGGAAAAACTGTTTTTT

v_call: TRBV25-1
d_call: NA
j_call: TRBJ1-1
clone_size: NA
cdr3_aa: CASRGGVGRPEAFF
cdr3_nt: TGTGCCAGCAGAGGGGGGGTGGGTAGACCTGAAGCTTTCTTT

v_call: TRBV27
d_call: NA
j_call: TRBJ2-5
clone_size: NA
cdr3_aa: CASSLQRGGETQYF
cdr3_nt: TGTGCCAGCAGTTTACAAAGAGGGGGAGAGACCCAGTACTTC

v_call: TRBV24-1
d_call: TRBD2
j_call: TRBJ2-1
clone_size: NA
cdr3_aa: CATSDTLRERNNEQFF
cdr3_nt: TGTGCCACCAGTGATACCTTGCGGGAGCGCAACAATGAGCAGTTCTTC

v_call: TRBV5-1
d_call: TRBD2
j_call: TRBJ2-7
clone_size: NA
cdr3_aa: CASSSEGLAKYEQYF
cdr3_nt: TGCGCCAGCAGCTCGGAGGGACTAGCGAAATACGAGCAGTACTTC

v_call: TRBV15
d_call: TRBD2
j_call: TRBJ2-1
clone_size: NA
cdr3_aa: CATSRGSLAGSNEQFF
cdr3_nt: TGTGCCACCAGCAGAGGGAGCCTAGCGGGATCCAATGAGCAGTTCTTC

v_call: TRBV4-1
d_call: NA
j_call: TRBJ2-5
clone_size: NA
cdr3_aa: CASSARLAVQETQYF
cdr3_nt: TGCGCCAGCAGCGCGCGGCTAGCAGTACAAGAGACCCAGTACTTC

v_call: TRBV6-2/TRBV6-3
d_call: NA
j_call: TRBJ1-2
clone_size: NA
cdr3_aa: CASSYSNPGNGYTF
cdr3_nt: TGTGCCAGCAGTTACTCGAATCCAGGGAATGGCTACACCTTC

v_call: TRBV7-9
d_call: NA
j_call: TRBJ2-5
clone_size: NA
cdr3_aa: CASSLVGVRETQYF
cdr3_nt: TGTGCCAGCAGCTTAGTAGGAGTTAGAGAGACCCAGTACTTC

v_call: TRBV19
d_call: TRBD2
j_call: TRBJ2-7
clone_size: NA
cdr3_aa: CASSAGTSGRGRGEQYF
cdr3_nt: TGTGCCAGTAGTGCGGGGACTAGCGGGAGAGGAAGGGGCGAGCAGTACTTC

v_call: TRBV11-3
d_call: TRBD2
j_call: TRBJ2-1
clone_size: NA
cdr3_aa: CASSKAGGPDEQFF
cdr3_nt: TGTGCCAGCAGCAAAGCGGGAGGGCCCGATGAGCAGTTCTTC

v_call: TRBV25-1
d_call: NA
j_call: TRBJ1-4
clone_size: NA
cdr3_aa: CASSEDRRNEKLFF
cdr3_nt: TGTGCCAGCAGTGAAGATCGCCGGAATGAAAAACTGTTTTTT

v_call: TRBV12-5
d_call: TRBD1
j_call: TRBJ2-2
clone_size: NA
cdr3_aa: CASGLTTGSSGELFF
cdr3_nt: TGTGCTAGTGGTTTGACGACAGGGTCTTCCGGGGAGCTGTTTTTT

v_call: TRBV7-2
d_call: TRBD2
j_call: TRBJ2-3
clone_size: NA
cdr3_aa: CASSYTSGRSDTQYF
cdr3_nt: TGTGCCAGCAGCTACACTAGCGGGAGATCAGATACGCAGTATTTT

v_call: TRBV28
d_call: TRBD1
j_call: TRBJ2-7
clone_size: NA
cdr3_aa: CASSFAGTGAYEQYF
cdr3_nt: TGTGCCAGCAGTTTCGCCGGGACAGGGGCCTACGAGCAGTACTTC

v_call: TRBV11-2
d_call: TRBD1
j_call: TRBJ2-7
clone_size: few
cdr3_aa: CASSIGQGTYEQYF
cdr3_nt: TGTGCCAGCAGCATCGGACAGGGAACCTACGAGCAGTACTTC

v_call: TRBV19
d_call: NA
j_call: TRBJ1-5
clone_size: NA
cdr3_aa: CASSGAYSNQPQHF
cdr3_nt: TGTGCCAGTAGTGGAGCGTATAGCAATCAGCCCCAGCATTTT

v_call: TRBV6-4
d_call: NA
j_call: TRBJ1-2
clone_size: NA
cdr3_aa: CASSDSERNYGYTF
cdr3_nt: TGTGCCAGCAGTGACTCTGAGAGGAACTATGGCTACACCTTC

v_call: TRBV18
d_call: NA
j_call: TRBJ1-5
clone_size: NA
cdr3_aa: CASSPGFAGQPQHF
cdr3_nt: TGTGCCAGCTCACCAGGGTTTGCGGGTCAGCCCCAGCATTTT

v_call: TRBV4-1
d_call: NA
j_call: TRBJ2-5
clone_size: NA
cdr3_aa: CASSQEAGLQETQYF
cdr3_nt: TGCGCCAGCAGCCAAGAGGCGGGACTCCAAGAGACCCAGTACTTC

v_call: TRBV10-1
d_call: TRBD2
j_call: TRBJ2-4
clone_size: NA
cdr3_aa: CASSDRASGTVQYF
cdr3_nt: TGCGCCAGCAGTGATCGGGCTAGCGGGACTGTTCAGTACTTC

v_call: TRBV5-1
d_call: NA
j_call: TRBJ2-3
clone_size: NA
cdr3_aa: CASSLETARTDTQYF
cdr3_nt: TGCGCCAGCAGCTTGGAGACAGCCCGCACAGATACGCAGTATTTT

v_call: TRBV27
d_call: NA
j_call: TRBJ1-1
clone_size: NA
cdr3_aa: CAPSRGGMNTEAFF
cdr3_nt: TGTGCCCCATCGAGAGGGGGTATGAACACTGAAGCTTTCTTT

v_call: TRBV2
d_call: NA
j_call: TRBJ1-3
clone_size: NA
cdr3_aa: CASIFRDSGNTIYF
cdr3_nt: TGTGCCAGCATTTTCAGGGACTCTGGAAACACCATATATTTT

v_call: TRBV7-9
d_call: NA
j_call: TRBJ1-5
clone_size: NA
cdr3_aa: CASSRNTGIGNQPQHF
cdr3_nt: TGTGCCAGCAGCCGAAATACAGGGATAGGAAATCAGCCCCAGCATTTT

v_call: TRBV11-2
d_call: TRBD2
j_call: TRBJ2-3
clone_size: NA
cdr3_aa: CASSSLAGAADTQYF
cdr3_nt: TGTGCCAGCAGCTCACTAGCGGGGGCCGCAGATACGCAGTATTTT

v_call: TRBV10-1
d_call: NA
j_call: TRBJ2-1
clone_size: once
cdr3_aa: CASSDAGSWGEQFF
cdr3_nt: TGCGCCAGCAGTGATGCGGGAAGCTGGGGGGAGCAGTTCTTC

v_call: TRBV9
d_call: TRBD2
j_call: TRBJ2-5
clone_size: NA
cdr3_aa: CASSRTSGVETQYF
cdr3_nt: TGTGCCAGCAGCCGGACTAGCGGGGTGGAGACCCAGTACTTC

v_call: TRBV19
d_call: TRBD1
j_call: TRBJ1-6
clone_size: NA
cdr3_aa: CATRDRPYNSPLHF
cdr3_nt: TGTGCCACCAGGGACAGGCCCTATAATTCACCCCTCCACTTT

v_call: TRBV7-9
d_call: NA
j_call: TRBJ2-5
clone_size: NA
cdr3_aa: CASSSTISETGYRETQYF
cdr3_nt: TGTGCCAGCAGCTCAACGATATCCGAGACAGGCTACCGGGAGACCCAGTACTTC

v_call: TRBV13
d_call: TRBD1
j_call: TRBJ2-1
clone_size: NA
cdr3_aa: CASSFTGTGGNEQFF
cdr3_nt: TGTGCCAGCAGCTTCACCGGGACAGGGGGCAATGAGCAGTTCTTC